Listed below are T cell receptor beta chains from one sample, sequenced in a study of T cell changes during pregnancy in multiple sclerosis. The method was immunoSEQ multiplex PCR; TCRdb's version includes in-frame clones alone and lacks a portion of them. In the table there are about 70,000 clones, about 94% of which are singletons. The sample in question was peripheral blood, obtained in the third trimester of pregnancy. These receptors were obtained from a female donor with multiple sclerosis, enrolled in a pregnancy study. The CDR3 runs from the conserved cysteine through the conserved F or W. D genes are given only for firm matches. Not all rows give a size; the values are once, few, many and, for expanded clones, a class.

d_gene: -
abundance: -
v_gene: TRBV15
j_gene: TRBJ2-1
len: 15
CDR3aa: CATSPTLGGKDEQFF
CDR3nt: TGTGCCACCAGCCCAACCCTAGGGGGTAAGGATGAGCAGTTCTTC

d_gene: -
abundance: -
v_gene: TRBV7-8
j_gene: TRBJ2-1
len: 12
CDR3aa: CASSEGGDEQFF
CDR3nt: TGTGCCAGCAGCGAAGGGGGAGATGAGCAGTTCTTC

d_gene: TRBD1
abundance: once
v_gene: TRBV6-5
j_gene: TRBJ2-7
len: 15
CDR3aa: CASSAGTGGGYEQYF
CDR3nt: TGTGCCAGCAGTGCGGGGACAGGGGGAGGATACGAGCAGTACTTC

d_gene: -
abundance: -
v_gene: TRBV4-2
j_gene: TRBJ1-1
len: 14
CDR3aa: CASSPGQMNTEAFF
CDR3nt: TGTGCCAGCAGCCCCGGACAAATGAACACTGAAGCTTTCTTT

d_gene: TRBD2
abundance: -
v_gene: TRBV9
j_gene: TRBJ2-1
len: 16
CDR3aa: CASSGTSGGFNNEQFF
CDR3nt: TGTGCCAGCAGCGGGACTAGCGGGGGGTTTAACAATGAGCAGTTCTTC

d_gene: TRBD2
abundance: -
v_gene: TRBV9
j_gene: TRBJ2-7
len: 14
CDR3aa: CASSPGGGSYEQYF
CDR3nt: TGTGCCAGCAGCCCGGGGGGGGGATCCTACGAGCAGTACTTC

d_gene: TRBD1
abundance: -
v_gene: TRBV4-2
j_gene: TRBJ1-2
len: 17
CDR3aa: CASSQGTGRQANYGYTF
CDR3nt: TGTGCCAGCAGCCAAGGGACAGGGAGACAAGCTAACTATGGCTACACCTTC

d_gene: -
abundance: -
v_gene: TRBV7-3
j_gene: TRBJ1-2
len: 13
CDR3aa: CASSPTGRDGYTF
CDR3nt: TGTGCCAGCAGCCCTACAGGGAGGGATGGCTACACCTTC

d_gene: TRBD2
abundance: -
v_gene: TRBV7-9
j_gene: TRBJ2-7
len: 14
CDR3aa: CASRGPGLAYEQYF
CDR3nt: TGTGCCAGCAGGGGTCCGGGACTAGCGTACGAGCAGTACTTC

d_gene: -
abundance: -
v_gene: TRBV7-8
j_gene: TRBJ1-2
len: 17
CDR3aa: CASSSGGPGKSVYGYTF
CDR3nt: TGTGCCAGCAGCTCTGGAGGCCCGGGGAAATCTGTCTATGGCTACACCTTC

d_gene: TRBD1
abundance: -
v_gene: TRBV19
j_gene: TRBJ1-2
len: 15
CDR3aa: CASRDRGWDNYGYTF
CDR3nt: TGTGCCAGTAGGGACAGGGGTTGGGATAACTATGGCTACACCTTC

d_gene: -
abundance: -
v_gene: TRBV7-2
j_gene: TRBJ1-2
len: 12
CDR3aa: CASSQGQLGYTF
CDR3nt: TGTGCCAGCAGCCAAGGACAGCTTGGCTACACCTTC

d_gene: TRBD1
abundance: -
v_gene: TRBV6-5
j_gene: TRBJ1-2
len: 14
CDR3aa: CASSYGTGTYGYTF
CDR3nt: TGTGCCAGCAGTTACGGGACAGGGACCTATGGCTACACCTTC

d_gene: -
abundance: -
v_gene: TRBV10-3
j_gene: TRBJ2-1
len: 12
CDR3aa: CAISHREEEQFF
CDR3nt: TGTGCCATCAGTCACAGGGAAGAGGAGCAGTTCTTC

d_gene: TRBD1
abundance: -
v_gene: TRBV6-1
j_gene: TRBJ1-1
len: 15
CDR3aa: CASTLQGAMGTEAFF
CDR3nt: TGTGCCAGCACCCTTCAGGGGGCAATGGGGACTGAAGCTTTCTTT

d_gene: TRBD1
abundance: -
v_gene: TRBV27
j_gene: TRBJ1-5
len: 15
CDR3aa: CASSQTPGQTSPQHF
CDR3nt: TGTGCCAGCAGTCAAACCCCGGGACAGACCTCGCCCCAGCATTTT

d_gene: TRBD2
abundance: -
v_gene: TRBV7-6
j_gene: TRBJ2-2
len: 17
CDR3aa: CASSTAGTSIHTGELFF
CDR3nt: TGTGCCAGCAGCACAGCCGGGACTAGTATACACACCGGGGAGCTGTTTTTT

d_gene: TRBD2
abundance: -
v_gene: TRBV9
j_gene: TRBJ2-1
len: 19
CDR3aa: CASSVEGTSGGGSYNEQFF
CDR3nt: TGTGCCAGCAGCGTAGAGGGGACTAGCGGGGGGGGCTCCTACAATGAGCAGTTCTTC

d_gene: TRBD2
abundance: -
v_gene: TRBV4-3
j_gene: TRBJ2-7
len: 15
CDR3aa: CASSQGASGVYEQYF
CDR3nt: TGCGCCAGCAGCCAAGGGGCTAGCGGGGTTTACGAGCAGTACTTC

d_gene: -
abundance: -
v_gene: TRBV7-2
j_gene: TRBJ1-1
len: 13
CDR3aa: CASSLTGPTEAFF
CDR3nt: TGTGCCAGCAGCTTAACAGGGCCCACTGAAGCTTTCTTT

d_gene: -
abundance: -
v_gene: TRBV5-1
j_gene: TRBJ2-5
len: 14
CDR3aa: CATSLGDPQETQYF
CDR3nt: TGCGCCACTTCGTTGGGCGATCCACAAGAGACCCAGTACTTC

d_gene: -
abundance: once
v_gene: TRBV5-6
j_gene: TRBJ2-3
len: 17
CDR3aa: CASSQGRGGYSTDTQYF
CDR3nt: TGTGCCAGCAGTCAGGGCAGAGGGGGATACAGCACAGATACGCAGTATTTT

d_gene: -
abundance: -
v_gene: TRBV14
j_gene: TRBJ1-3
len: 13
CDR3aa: CASSPFLGNTIYF
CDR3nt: TGTGCCAGCAGCCCGTTTTTGGGAAACACCATATATTTT

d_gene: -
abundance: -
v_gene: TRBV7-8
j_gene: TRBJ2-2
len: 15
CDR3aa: CASSLAAVNTGELFF
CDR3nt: TGTGCCAGCAGCTTAGCGGCGGTGAACACCGGGGAGCTGTTTTTT

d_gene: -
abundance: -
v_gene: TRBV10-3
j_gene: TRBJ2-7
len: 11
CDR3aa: CAISAFDEQYF
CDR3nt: TGTGCCATCAGTGCTTTCGACGAGCAGTACTTC

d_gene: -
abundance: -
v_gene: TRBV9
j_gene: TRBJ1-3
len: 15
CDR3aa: CASSPRGGDSVTIYF
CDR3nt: TGTGCCAGCAGCCCGAGGGGGGGCGATTCGGTCACCATATATTTT

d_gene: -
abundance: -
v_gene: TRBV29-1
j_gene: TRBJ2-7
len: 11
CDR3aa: CSVSDSYEQYF
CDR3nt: TGCAGCGTTTCCGACAGCTACGAGCAGTACTTC

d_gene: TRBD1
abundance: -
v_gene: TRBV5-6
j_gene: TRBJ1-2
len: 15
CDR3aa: CASSLGIPGGYGYTF
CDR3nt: TGTGCCAGCAGCTTGGGGATCCCAGGGGGCTATGGCTACACCTTC

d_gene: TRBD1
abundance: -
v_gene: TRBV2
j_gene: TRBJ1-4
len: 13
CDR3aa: CASSVQGNEKLFF
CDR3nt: TGTGCCAGCAGTGTACAGGGGAATGAAAAACTGTTTTTT

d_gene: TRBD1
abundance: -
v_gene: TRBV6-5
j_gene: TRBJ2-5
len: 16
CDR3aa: CASSYRRRDRAETQYF
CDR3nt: TGTGCCAGCAGTTACCGACGAAGGGACAGGGCTGAGACCCAGTACTTC

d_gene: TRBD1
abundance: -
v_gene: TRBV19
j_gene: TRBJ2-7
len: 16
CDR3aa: CASSISRKGQGYEQYF
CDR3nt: TGTGCCAGTAGTATCTCCAGAAAGGGACAGGGTTACGAGCAGTACTTC

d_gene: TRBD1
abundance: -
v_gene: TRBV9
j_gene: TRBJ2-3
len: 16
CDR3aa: CASSVEGGQGTDTQYF
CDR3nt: TGTGCCAGCAGCGTAGAGGGGGGACAGGGCACAGATACGCAGTATTTT

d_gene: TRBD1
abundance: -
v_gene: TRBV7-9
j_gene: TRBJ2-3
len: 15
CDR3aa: CASSLRQGSTDTQYF
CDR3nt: TGTGCCAGCAGCTTAAGACAGGGTAGCACAGATACGCAGTATTTT

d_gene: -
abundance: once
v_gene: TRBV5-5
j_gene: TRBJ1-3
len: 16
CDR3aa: CASSRGDPNSGNTIYF
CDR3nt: TGTGCCAGCAGCCGGGGGGATCCCAACTCTGGAAACACCATATATTTT

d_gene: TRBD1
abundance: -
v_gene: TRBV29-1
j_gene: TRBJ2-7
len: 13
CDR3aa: CSVGTGALYEQYF
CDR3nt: TGCAGCGTCGGGACAGGGGCCCTCTACGAGCAGTACTTC

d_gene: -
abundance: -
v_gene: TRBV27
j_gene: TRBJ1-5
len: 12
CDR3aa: CASSRGNQPQHF
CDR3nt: TGTGCCTCCAGTCGGGGCAATCAGCCCCAGCATTTT

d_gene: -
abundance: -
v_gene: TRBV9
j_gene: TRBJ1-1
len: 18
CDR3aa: CASSERPGGRVMNTEAFF
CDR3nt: TGTGCCAGCAGCGAGCGCCCCGGGGGGAGGGTTATGAACACTGAAGCTTTCTTT

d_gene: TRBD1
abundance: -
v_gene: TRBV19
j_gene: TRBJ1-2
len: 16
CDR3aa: CASSARTTGGVYGYTF
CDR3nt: TGTGCCAGTAGTGCCCGGACGACAGGGGGCGTCTATGGCTACACCTTC

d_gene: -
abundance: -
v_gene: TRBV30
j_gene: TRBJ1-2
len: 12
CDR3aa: CAWMDGQWGYTF
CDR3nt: TGTGCCTGGATGGACGGACAGTGGGGCTACACCTTC

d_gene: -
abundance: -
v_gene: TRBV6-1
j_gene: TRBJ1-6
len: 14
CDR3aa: CASSDSSYNSPLHF
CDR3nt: TGTGCCAGCAGTGACAGCTCCTATAATTCACCCCTCCACTTT

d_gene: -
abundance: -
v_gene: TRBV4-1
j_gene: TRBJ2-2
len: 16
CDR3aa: CASSQVSSKNTGELFF
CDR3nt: TGCGCCAGCAGCCAAGTTTCGAGTAAAAACACCGGGGAGCTGTTTTTT

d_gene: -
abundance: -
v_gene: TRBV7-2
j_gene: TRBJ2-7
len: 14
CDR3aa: CASSPSTAGGEQYF
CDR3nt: TGTGCCAGCAGTCCCTCGACAGCCGGCGGCGAGCAGTACTTC

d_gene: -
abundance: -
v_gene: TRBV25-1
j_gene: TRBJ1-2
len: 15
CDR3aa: CASSEGGPMNYGYTF
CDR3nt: TGTGCCAGCAGTGAGGGAGGGCCTATGAACTATGGCTACACCTTC

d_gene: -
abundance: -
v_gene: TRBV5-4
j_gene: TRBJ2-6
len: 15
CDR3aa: CASPEPGAGANVLTF
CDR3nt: TGTGCCAGCCCTGAGCCGGGGGCTGGGGCCAACGTCCTGACTTTC

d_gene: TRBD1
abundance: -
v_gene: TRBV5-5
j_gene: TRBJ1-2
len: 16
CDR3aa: CASSKTGEDFGYGYTF
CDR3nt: TGTGCCAGCAGTAAGACAGGGGAAGATTTTGGGTATGGCTACACCTTC

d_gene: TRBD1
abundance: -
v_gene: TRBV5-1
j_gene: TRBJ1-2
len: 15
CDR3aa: CASSFDGTGTLGYTF
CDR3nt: TGCGCCAGCAGTTTTGACGGGACAGGGACATTGGGCTACACCTTC

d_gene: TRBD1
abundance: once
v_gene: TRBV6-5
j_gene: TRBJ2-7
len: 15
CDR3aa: CASSTKRQGSYEQYF
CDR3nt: TGTGCCAGCAGTACAAAGAGACAGGGTTCCTACGAGCAGTACTTC

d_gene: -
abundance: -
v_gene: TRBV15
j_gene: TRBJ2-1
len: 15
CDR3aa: CATSGRQGGINEQFF
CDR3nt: TGTGCCACCAGCGGGAGACAGGGAGGCATAAATGAGCAGTTCTTC

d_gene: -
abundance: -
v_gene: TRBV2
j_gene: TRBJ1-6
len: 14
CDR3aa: CASRPDRQNSPLHF
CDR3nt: TGTGCCAGCAGACCTGACAGACAAAATTCACCCCTCCACTTT

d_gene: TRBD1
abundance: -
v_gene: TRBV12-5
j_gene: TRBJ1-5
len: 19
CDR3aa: CASGFLLPGTGAGNQPQHF
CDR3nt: TGTGCTAGTGGTTTCCTCCTGCCCGGGACAGGGGCCGGTAATCAGCCCCAGCATTTT

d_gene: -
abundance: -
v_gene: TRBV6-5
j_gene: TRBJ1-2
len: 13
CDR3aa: CASSYDRLGGYTF
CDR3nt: TGTGCCAGCAGTTACGACAGGTTAGGTGGCTACACCTTC